These T cell receptor beta chains were read from a single sample in a study of blood T cells in healthy people across ages. Each CDR3 protein gets one entry after TCRdb re-called the 5' RACE reads with MiXCR. Here the sample spans 1.5 million to 2 million distinct CDR3 sequences, roughly 49% being singletons. Sequenced: blood. Every receptor here comes from a woman aged 40 to 49 in good health. CDR3s leave out the opening cysteine and the closing phenylalanine or tryptophan.

v_gene: TRBV5-6
len: 12
CDR3aa: ASSFSRYNSPLH

v_gene: TRBV9
len: 15
CDR3aa: ASSADLQGNSGNTIY

v_gene: TRBV2
len: 12
CDR3aa: ASSRGTVLYGYT

v_gene: TRBV3-1
len: 14
CDR3aa: ASSQGGSGNQETQY

v_gene: TRBV9
len: 14
CDR3aa: ASSVGLAGISYEQY

v_gene: TRBV4-3
len: 14
CDR3aa: ASSQGERGLPDTQY

v_gene: TRBV20-1
len: 12
CDR3aa: SAGGAGGLYEQY

v_gene: TRBV7-2
len: 14
CDR3aa: ASSLASMAGIYEQY

v_gene: TRBV7-2
len: 13
CDR3aa: ASSLNSPVAGELF

v_gene: TRBV20-1
len: 13
CDR3aa: SAIKGLAGGNEQF